This T cell receptor (beta chain) was recovered during a study of T cell responses to AZD1222 COVID-19 vaccine. The assay was immunoSEQ multiplex PCR, and TCRdb's table has in-frame clones only and misses some. The sample lists about 120,000 clones; roughly four fifths were seen once. A single count supports this clone. V shed 1 base and J shed 0 bases, with 16 bases lying between them. The CDR3 extends over 18 amino acids. Germline V gene data show CDR1 as LNHNV and CDR2 as YYDKDF (reference sequence). The TCR was taken from an adult in good health. The sequences come from peripheral blood, collected on day 0 of AZD1222 vaccination. This chain uses TRBV15 with TRBJ2-1; D perhaps matches TRBD2 (5 bases). CDR3 bases: TGTGCCACCAGCAGAGTCCCAGCGCGGAGGAGCTCCTACAATGAGCAGTTCTTC. This gives the protein CATSRVPARRSSYNEQFF. Combining the CDR3 with reference TRBV15 and TRBJ2-1 gives the whole variable domain DAMVIQNPRYQVTQFGKPVTLSCSQTLNHNVMYWYQQKSSQAPKLLFHYYDKDFNNEADTPDNFQSRRPNTSFCFLDIRSPGLGDTAMYLCATSRVPARRSSYNEQFFGPGTRLTVL.